The 21 T cell receptor beta chains listed next were all sequenced from one sample in a study of shared clonotypes between healthy human individuals. CD45RO-negative cells were positively selected for CCR7, leaving out terminally differentiated effector memory CD45RA+ cells. Libraries were prepared by immunoSEQ multiplex PCR; TCRdb keeps only in-frame clonotypes and omits some of them. Among roughly 590,000 clones, around 95% were seen once, and the ten largest hold approximately 0.1%. Sequences were obtained from naive CD8+ T cells sorted from blood. All receptors derive from a woman younger than 45 in good health.

Details on this clone: Other DNA sequences in this specimen translate into the identical CDR3. The rearrangement links TRBV27 to TRBJ2-5, with D possibly TRBD1 on 5 matching bases. V gave up 0 bases and J gave up 4 bases, with 9 bases separating them. This CDR3 is 14 amino acids long. CDR1 and CDR2 from the germline V gene are MNHEY and SMNVEV (reference sequence). The CDR3, as DNA: TGTGCCAGCAGTTTATCGCAGGGTGGAGAGACCCAGTACTTC. Its translation: CASSLSQGGETQYF.

Worth noting for this clone: The sample contains more than one DNA sequence encoding this CDR3. This chain uses TRBV13 with TRBJ2-3; perhaps TRBD2 as D (5 bases). The germline gives CDR1 PRHDT, CDR2 FYEKMQ (reference sequence). CDR3 size: 14 residues. V was shortened by 4 bases and J by 0 bases, with 8 bases between the two germline ends. The CDR3 nucleotides read TGTGCCAGCAGCTCCGGACTTAGCACAGATACGCAGTATTTT. This gives the protein CASSSGLSTDTQYF.

The chain links TRBV2 to TRBJ2-1; 15 positions match TRBD2. Trimming cost V 7 bases and J 4 bases; bases outside gene matches: 8. Germline V gene data show CDR1 as SNHLY and CDR2 as FYNNEI. This CDR3 spans 17 amino acids. The CDR3 DNA is TGTGCCAGCAAAGGAAGTGGGACTAGCGGGAGGTACAATGAGCAGTTCTTC. Protein: CASKGSGTSGRYNEQFF.

The J gene is TRBJ2-7, the V gene TRBV2, with 16 bases that match TRBD2. The ends lost 6 bases at V and 2 bases at J; junction bases unmatched: 1. The CDR3 runs 15 residues. The germline CDR1 and CDR2 sequences are SNHLY and FYNNEI. The CDR3 here is CASRGTSGRAYEQYF. The DNA for the CDR3 is TGTGCCAGCAGGGGGACTAGCGGGAGGGCCTACGAGCAGTACTTC.

The CDR3, as DNA: TGTGCCAGCAGCCTTACAGTGGGGGATCAAGAGACCCAGTACTTC. It yields the protein CASSLTVGDQETQYF. This chain joins TRBV4-2 and TRBJ2-5; D assignment may be TRBD1 or TRBD2 (5 bases each). Germline CDR1 LGHNA, CDR2 YNFKEQ. Trimming removed 4 bases at V and 2 bases at J, with 14 bases between. This CDR3 is 15 amino acids long.

This clone showed up just once. V gene TRBV27 combines with J gene TRBJ2-7; 8 bases align to TRBD2. The CDR3 loop spans 15 amino acids. V was pared by 5 bases and J by 0 bases, with 6 bases of the junction left unmatched. CDR1 and CDR2 from the germline V gene are MNHEY and SMNVEV (reference sequence). CDR3 in DNA: TGTGCCAGCAGTCCCCGTAGCGGGATCTCCTACGAGCAGTACTTC. Amino acids: CASSPRSGISYEQYF.

V gene TRBV5-1 combines with J gene TRBJ1-4, with D uncertain. The V gene lost 0 bases and the J gene lost 0 bases, with 6 bases spanning the gap. The germline CDR1 and CDR2 sequences are SGHRS and YFSETQ. The CDR3 sequence is 15 residues long. The CDR3 coding sequence is TGCGCCAGCAGCTTGGAGTTTGCAACTAATGAAAAACTGTTTTTT. Translation gives CASSLEFATNEKLFF.

The CDR3 bases are TGTGCCAGCAGCGAGGCGGCTTGGTTCAATCAGCCCCAGCATTTT. Protein sequence: CASSEAAWFNQPQHF. The chain joins TRBV9 to TRBJ1-5; D unresolved. This CDR3 has 15 amino acids. Trimming pared 3 bases from V and 3 bases from J, leaving 13 bases between. The germline V gene encodes CDR1 SGDLS and CDR2 YYNGEE.

The chain joins TRBV4-1 to TRBJ2-1; 7 bases fit TRBD2. Per germline, CDR1 MGHRA and CDR2 YSYEKL. The junction had 10 bases not matched to a gene; V was cut back by 3 bases and J by 5 bases. This CDR3 contains 16 residues. This CDR3 reads CASSQEAGLPNNEQFF. Written as DNA, the CDR3 is TGCGCCAGCAGCCAGGAAGCGGGACTACCGAACAATGAGCAGTTCTTC.

The chain uses TRBV7-9 and TRBJ2-7, with TRBD1 identical over 10 bases. Germline V CDR1 and CDR2: SEHNR, FQNEAQ (reference sequence). The V gene end was trimmed by 5 bases and the J gene end by 2 bases; junction bases not matched to a gene: 6. This CDR3 region has 15 residues. CDR3 sequence: CASSPPGTGAYEQYF. DNA of the CDR3: TGTGCCAGCAGCCCTCCAGGGACAGGGGCCTACGAGCAGTACTTC. Full variable domain (rest looked up from reference TRBV7-9 and TRBJ2-7): DTGVSQNPRHKITKRGQNVTFRCDPISEHNRLYWYRQTLGQGPEFLTYFQNEAQLEKSRLLSDRFSAERPKGSFSTLEIQRTEQGDSAMYLCASSPPGTGAYEQYFGPGTRLTVT.

The V call is TRBV4-1, the J call TRBJ1-4; D perhaps matches TRBD1 (6 bases). Per germline, CDR1 MGHRA and CDR2 YSYEKL. The CDR3 has 15 amino acids. Trimming cost V 6 bases and J 0 bases, with 11 bases left between them. The CDR3 nucleotides are TGCGCCAGCAGGTCCCGACAGGCAACTAATGAAAAACTGTTTTTT. As protein: CASRSRQATNEKLFF.

The chain uses TRBV7-6 and TRBJ2-1; weak D call: TRBD2 (5 bases). CDR1 and CDR2 (germline): SGHVS, FNYEAQ. This CDR3 has 13 residues. V was trimmed by 0 bases and J by 9 bases, leaving 9 bases between them. CDR3 region: CASSLAGSGEQFF. CDR3 DNA: TGTGCCAGCAGCTTAGCCGGAAGCGGTGAGCAGTTCTTC.

The chain joins TRBV27 to TRBJ1-5; unclear D gene. Germline-derived CDR1 and CDR2 are MNHEY and SMNVEV (reference sequence). V lost 4 bases to trimming and J lost 3 bases, with 7 bases between them. The CDR3 runs to 13 residues. CDR3 DNA: TGTGCCAGCAGTTACAGCCCCAATCAGCCCCAGCATTTT. Its protein product is CASSYSPNQPQHF.

This sequence joins TRBV27 and TRBJ2-7; 10 nucleotides align to TRBD2. J gave up 6 bases and V 6 bases, and 8 bases lay outside the gene matches. The CDR3 consists of 14 residues. The germline CDR1 and CDR2 sequences are MNHEY and SMNVEV (reference sequence). CDR3 sequence reads: CASSPSGSTGEQYF. The CDR3, as DNA: TGTGCCAGCAGCCCTAGCGGGAGTACCGGCGAGCAGTACTTC.

About this clone itself: The same CDR3 can be traced to other DNA sequences in this sample. This chain joins TRBV5-6 and TRBJ2-1; no definite D call. The V gene lost 4 bases and the J gene lost 8 bases, with 7 bases spanning the gap. This CDR3 region has 11 residues. Per the germline V gene, CDR1 is SGHDT and CDR2 is YYEEEE. DNA for the CDR3: TGTGCCAGCAGCCTTGGACATGAGCAGTTCTTC. Translated: CASSLGHEQFF.

The J gene is TRBJ2-1, the V gene TRBV29-1, with TRBD1 matching over 8 bases. The CDR3 is 11 amino acids. V lost 6 bases to trimming and J lost 10 bases; unmatched junction nucleotides: 5. Germline CDR1 and CDR2: SQVTM and ANQGSEA. CDR3 DNA: TGCAGCGTAGCCTACAGGGGGGAGCAGTTCTTC. This encodes CSVAYRGEQFF.

The chain recombines TRBV18 with TRBJ2-1; unclear D gene. Trimming removed 2 bases from V and 8 bases from J, with 7 bases in between. The CDR3 loop spans 12 amino acids. Germline CDR1 is KGHSH and CDR2 is LQKENI. Written as DNA, the CDR3 is TGTGCCAGCTCACCATTGGGCGATGAGCAGTTCTTC. This gives the protein CASSPLGDEQFF.

The rearrangement links TRBV27 to TRBJ1-1; D gene ambiguous. Trimming removed 11 bases at V and 6 bases at J, with 16 bases between. CDR1 and CDR2 from the germline V gene are MNHEY and SMNVEV (reference sequence). The CDR3 covers 12 residues. CDR3 sequence (DNA): TGTGCCGTCAACGATATCATTCCTGAAGCTTTCTTT. Translated, it gives CAVNDIIPEAFF.

This chain joins TRBV11-1 and TRBJ1-2; D is unclear. CDR1 and CDR2 (germline): SGHAT, FQDESV (reference sequence). V dropped 0 bases and J dropped 0 bases, with 11 bases sitting between them. This CDR3 is built from 16 residues. CDR3 region: CASSLASEIANYGYTF. The CDR3 nucleotides read TGTGCCAGCAGCTTAGCGTCGGAGATAGCTAACTATGGCTACACCTTC.

The chain employs TRBV7-6 and TRBJ2-5, with 8 bases lining up with TRBD2. Germline V lookup: CDR1 SGHVS, CDR2 FNYEAQ. The V segment lost 2 bases and the J segment 2 bases; nucleotides outside the gene matches: 4. The CDR3 has 15 residues. The CDR3 protein is CASSLLAGTQETQYF. The CDR3, as DNA: TGTGCCAGCAGCTTACTAGCGGGTACTCAAGAGACCCAGTACTTC.

V gene TRBV9 combines with J gene TRBJ2-5; 8 bases align to TRBD2. The germline gives CDR1 SGDLS, CDR2 YYNGEE. The CDR3 runs 16 residues. V shed 3 bases and J 4 bases; nucleotides not matched to a gene: 11. CDR3 nucleotide sequence: TGTGCCAGCAGCGCCGAGCGGGGGCTCAATGGAGAGACCCAGTACTTC. Translation gives CASSAERGLNGETQYF.